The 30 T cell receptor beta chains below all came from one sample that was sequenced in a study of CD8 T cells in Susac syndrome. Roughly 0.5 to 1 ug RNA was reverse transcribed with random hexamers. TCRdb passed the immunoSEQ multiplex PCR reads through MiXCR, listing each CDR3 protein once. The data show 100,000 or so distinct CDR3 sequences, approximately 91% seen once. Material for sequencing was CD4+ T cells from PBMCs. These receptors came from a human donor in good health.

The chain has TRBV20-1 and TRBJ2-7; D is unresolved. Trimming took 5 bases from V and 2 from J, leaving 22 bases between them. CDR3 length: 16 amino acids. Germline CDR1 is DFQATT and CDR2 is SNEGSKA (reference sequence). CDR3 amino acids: CSARDRNHKLPYEQYF. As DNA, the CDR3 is TGCAGTGCTCGCGATCGAAACCATAAACTCCCCTACGAGCAGTACTTC.

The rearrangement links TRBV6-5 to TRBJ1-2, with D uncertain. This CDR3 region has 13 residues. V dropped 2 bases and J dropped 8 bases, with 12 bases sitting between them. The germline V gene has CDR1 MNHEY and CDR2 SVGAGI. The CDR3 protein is CASSYGQVSGYTF. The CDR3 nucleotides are TGTGCCAGCAGTTACGGTCAGGTTAGCGGCTACACCTTC.

The DNA of the CDR3 is TGTGCCAGCAGTGGGTTCCAGGGTACCGGGGAGCTGTTTTTT. Its translation is CASSGFQGTGELFF. The chain joins TRBV25-1 to TRBJ2-2; tentatively, D is TRBD1 (5 bases). Germline V gene data show CDR1 as MGHDK and CDR2 as SYGVNS. V lost 4 bases to trimming and J lost 5 bases, with 11 bases between them. This CDR3 spans 14 amino acids.

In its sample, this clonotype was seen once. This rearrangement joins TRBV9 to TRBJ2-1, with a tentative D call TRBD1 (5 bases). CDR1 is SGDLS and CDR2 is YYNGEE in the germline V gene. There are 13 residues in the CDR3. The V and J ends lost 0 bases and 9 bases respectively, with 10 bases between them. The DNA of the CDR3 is TGTGCCAGCAGCGTAGATAAGGGGCCTGAGCAGTTCTTC. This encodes CASSVDKGPEQFF.

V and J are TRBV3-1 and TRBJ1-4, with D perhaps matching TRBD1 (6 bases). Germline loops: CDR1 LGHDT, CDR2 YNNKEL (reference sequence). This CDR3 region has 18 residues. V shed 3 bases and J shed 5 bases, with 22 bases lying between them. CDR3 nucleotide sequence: TGTGCCAGCAGCCAGAACCCTACAGGGCCCGCGGAGAATGAAAAACTGTTTTTT. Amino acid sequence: CASSQNPTGPAENEKLFF.

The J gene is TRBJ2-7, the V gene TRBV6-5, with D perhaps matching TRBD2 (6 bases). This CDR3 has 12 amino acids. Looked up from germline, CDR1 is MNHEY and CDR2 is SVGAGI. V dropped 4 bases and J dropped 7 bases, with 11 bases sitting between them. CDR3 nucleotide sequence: TGTGCCAGCAGTTCCATCGGAGGGGAGCAGTACTTC. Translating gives CASSSIGGEQYF.

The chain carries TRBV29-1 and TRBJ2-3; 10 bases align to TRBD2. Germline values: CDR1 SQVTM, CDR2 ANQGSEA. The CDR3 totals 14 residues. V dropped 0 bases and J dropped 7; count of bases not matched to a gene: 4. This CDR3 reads CSVEERTSGHTQYF. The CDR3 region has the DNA TGCAGCGTTGAAGAGAGGACTAGCGGCCATACGCAGTATTTT.

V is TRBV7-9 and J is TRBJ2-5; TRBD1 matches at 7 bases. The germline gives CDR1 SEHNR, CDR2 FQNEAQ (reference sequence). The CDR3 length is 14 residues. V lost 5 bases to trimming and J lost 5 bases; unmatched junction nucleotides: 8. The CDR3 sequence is CASSPDRARETQYF. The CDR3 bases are TGTGCCAGCAGCCCCGACAGGGCGAGGGAGACCCAGTACTTC.

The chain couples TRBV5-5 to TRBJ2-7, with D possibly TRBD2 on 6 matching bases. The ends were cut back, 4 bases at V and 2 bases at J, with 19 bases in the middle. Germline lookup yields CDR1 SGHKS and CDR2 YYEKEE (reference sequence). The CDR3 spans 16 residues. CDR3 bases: TGTGCCAGCAGCGTACCGGGACTGTCAAGCCCCTACGAGCAGTACTTC. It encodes CASSVPGLSSPYEQYF.

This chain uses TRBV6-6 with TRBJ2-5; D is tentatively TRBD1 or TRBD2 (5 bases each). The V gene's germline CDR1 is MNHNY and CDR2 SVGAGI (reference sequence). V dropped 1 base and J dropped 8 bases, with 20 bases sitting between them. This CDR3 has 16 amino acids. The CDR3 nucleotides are TGTGCCAGCAGTTACTTGGATGGGACGGACAAGAGAACCCAGTACTTC. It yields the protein CASSYLDGTDKRTQYF.

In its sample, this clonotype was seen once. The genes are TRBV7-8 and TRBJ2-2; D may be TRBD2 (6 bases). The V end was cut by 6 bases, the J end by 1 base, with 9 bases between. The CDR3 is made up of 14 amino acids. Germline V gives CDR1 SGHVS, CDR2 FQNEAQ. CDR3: CASRRRENTGELFF. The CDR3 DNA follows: TGTGCCAGCAGAAGGCGGGAGAACACCGGGGAGCTGTTTTTT.

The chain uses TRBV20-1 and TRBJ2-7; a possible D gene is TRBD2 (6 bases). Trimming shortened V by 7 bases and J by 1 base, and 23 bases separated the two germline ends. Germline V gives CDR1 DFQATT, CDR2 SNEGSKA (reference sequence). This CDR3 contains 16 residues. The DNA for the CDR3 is TGCAGTGTAGTCCGCTCGGCGGGAACTTTTTCCTACGAGCAGTACTTC. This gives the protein CSVVRSAGTFSYEQYF.

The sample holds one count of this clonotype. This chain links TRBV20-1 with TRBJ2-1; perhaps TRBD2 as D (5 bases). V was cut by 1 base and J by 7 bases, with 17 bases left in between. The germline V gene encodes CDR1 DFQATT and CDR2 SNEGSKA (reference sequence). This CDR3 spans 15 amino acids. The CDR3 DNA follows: TGCAGTGCTAGAGGAACTAGTAGAGGGTGGAATGAGCAGTTCTTC. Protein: CSARGTSRGWNEQFF.

The CDR3 here is CASSQGGPRGEQYF. CDR3 bases: TGTGCCAGCAGCCAGGGGGGGCCACGGGGCGAGCAGTACTTC. The chain combines TRBV14 with TRBJ2-7, with TRBD2 as a possible D gene (7 bases). The CDR3 sequence is 14 residues long. Germline V gene lookup returns CDR1 SGHDN and CDR2 FVKESK. Trimming cost V 3 bases and J 6 bases, with 15 bases left between them. The full variable domain, rest sourced from reference TRBV14 and TRBJ2-7, is EAGVTQFPSHSVIEKGQTVTLRCDPISGHDNLYWYRRVMGKEIKFLLHFVKESKQDESGMPNNRFLAERTGGTYSTLKVQPAELEDSGVYFCASSQGGPRGEQYFGPGTRLTVT.

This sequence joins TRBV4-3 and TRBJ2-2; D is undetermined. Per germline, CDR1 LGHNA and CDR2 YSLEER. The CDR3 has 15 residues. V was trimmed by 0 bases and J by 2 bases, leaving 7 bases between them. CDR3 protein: CASSQEVDNTGELFF. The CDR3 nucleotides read TGCGCCAGCAGCCAAGAGGTCGATAACACCGGGGAGCTGTTTTTT.

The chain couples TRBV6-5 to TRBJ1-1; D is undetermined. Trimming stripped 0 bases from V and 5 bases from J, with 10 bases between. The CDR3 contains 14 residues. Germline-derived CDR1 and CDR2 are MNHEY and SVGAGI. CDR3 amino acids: CASSYSPGRTEAFF. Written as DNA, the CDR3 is TGTGCCAGCAGTTACTCGCCAGGACGGACTGAAGCTTTCTTT.

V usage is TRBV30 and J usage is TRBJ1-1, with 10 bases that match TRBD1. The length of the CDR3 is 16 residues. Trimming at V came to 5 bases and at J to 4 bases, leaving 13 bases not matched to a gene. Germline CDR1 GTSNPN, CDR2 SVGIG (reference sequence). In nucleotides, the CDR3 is TGTGCCTGGGATTCCGGGACAGGGGAACTGGGCACTGAAGCTTTCTTT. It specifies CAWDSGTGELGTEAFF. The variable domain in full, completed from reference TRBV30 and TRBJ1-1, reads SQTIHQWPATLVQPVGSPLSLECTVEGTSNPNLYWYRQAAGRGLQLLFYSVGIGQISSEVPQNLSASRPQDRQFILSSKKLLLSDSGFYLCAWDSGTGELGTEAFFGQGTRLTVV.

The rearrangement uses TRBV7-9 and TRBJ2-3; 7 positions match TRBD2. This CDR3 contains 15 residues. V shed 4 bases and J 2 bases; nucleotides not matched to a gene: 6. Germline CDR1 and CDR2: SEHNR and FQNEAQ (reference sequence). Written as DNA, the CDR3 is TGTGCCAGCAGCTCACCGGGACTAAACACAGATACGCAGTATTTT. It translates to CASSSPGLNTDTQYF.

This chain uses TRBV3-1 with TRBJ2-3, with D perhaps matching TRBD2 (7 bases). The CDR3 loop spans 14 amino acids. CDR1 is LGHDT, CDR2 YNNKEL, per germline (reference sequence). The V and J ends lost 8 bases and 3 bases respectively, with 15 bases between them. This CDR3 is CASGPGGPTDTQYF. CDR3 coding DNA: TGTGCCAGCGGCCCCGGGGGGCCTACAGATACGCAGTATTTT.

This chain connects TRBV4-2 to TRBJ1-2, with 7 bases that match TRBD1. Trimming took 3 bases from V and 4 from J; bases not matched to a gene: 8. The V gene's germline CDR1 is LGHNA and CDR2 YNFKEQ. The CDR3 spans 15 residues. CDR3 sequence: CASSQRQGGSYGYTF. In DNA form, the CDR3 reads TGTGCCAGCAGCCAGAGACAGGGAGGTTCCTATGGCTACACCTTC.

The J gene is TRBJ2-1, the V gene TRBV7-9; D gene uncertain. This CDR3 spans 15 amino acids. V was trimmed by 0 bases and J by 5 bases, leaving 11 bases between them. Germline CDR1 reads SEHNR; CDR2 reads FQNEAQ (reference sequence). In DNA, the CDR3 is TGTGCCAGCAGCTTAGCAACGTCCCCACACAATGAGCAGTTCTTC. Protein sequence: CASSLATSPHNEQFF.

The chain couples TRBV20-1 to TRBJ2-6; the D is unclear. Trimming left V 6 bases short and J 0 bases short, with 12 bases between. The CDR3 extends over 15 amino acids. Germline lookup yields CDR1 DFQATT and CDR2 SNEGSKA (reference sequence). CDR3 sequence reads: CSAAMRSSGANVLTF. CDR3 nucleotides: TGCAGTGCCGCGATGAGAAGCTCTGGGGCCAACGTCCTGACTTTC.

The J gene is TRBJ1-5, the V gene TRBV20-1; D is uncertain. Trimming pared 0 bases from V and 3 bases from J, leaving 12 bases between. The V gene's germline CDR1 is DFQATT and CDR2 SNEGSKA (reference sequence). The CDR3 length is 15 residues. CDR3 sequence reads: CSARDEGRYNQPQHF. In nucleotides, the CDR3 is TGCAGTGCTAGAGACGAGGGCCGTTACAATCAGCCCCAGCATTTT.

The CDR3, as DNA: TGCAGTGCTAGCTCCCCTGCGGTGAGCTCCTACGAGCAGTACTTC. This gives the protein CSASSPAVSSYEQYF. J is TRBJ2-7 and V is TRBV20-1; D gene unclear. Between the trimmed V and J ends, which lost 3 bases and 0 bases, there was a span of 15 bases. The CDR3 loop spans 15 amino acids. Germline-derived CDR1 and CDR2 are DFQATT and SNEGSKA (reference sequence).

CDR3 in amino acids: CASSPMIKGGLGTEAFF. CDR3 nucleotides: TGTGCCAGCTCACCAATGATAAAAGGCGGGTTGGGCACTGAAGCTTTCTTT. The chain couples TRBV18 to TRBJ1-1; the D is unclear. The CDR3 consists of 17 residues. Germline loops: CDR1 KGHSH, CDR2 LQKENI. V was trimmed by 2 bases and J by 4 bases, leaving 20 bases between them.

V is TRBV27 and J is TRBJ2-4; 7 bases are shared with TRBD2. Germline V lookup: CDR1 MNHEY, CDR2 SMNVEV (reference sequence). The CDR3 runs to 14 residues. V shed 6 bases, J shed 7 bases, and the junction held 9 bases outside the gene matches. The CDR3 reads CASRTTSPFNIQYF. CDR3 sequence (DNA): TGTGCCAGCAGGACGACTAGCCCCTTCAACATTCAGTACTTC.

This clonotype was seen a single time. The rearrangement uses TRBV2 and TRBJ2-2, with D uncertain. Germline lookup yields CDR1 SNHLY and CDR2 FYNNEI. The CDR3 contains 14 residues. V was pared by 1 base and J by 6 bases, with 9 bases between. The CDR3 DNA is TGTGCCAGCAGTGAAGGGGCTTCGGCCGGGGAGCTGTTTTTT. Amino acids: CASSEGASAGELFF.

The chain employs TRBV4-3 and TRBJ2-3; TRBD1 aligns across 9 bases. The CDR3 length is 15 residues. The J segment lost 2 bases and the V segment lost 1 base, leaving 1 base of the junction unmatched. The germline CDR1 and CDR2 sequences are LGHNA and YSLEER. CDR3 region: CASSQGQGDTDTQYF. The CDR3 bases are TGCGCCAGCAGCCAAGGACAGGGGGACACAGATACGCAGTATTTT.

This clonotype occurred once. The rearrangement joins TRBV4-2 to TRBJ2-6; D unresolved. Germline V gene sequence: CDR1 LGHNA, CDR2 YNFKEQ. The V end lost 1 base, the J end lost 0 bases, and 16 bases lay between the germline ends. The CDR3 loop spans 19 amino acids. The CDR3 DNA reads TGTGCCAGCAGCCAAGGCGAAAGGCAGGTCTACTCTGGGGCCAACGTCCTGACTTTC. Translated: CASSQGERQVYSGANVLTF.

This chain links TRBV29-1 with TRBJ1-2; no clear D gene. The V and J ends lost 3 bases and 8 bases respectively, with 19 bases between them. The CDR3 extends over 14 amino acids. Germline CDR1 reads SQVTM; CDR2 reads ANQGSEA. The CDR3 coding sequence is TGCAGCGTTGACGCCCAGAGACCCAGTGAAGGCTACACCTTC. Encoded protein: CSVDAQRPSEGYTF.